The 30 T cell receptor beta chains below come from one sample, sequenced in a study of T-cell memory formation after mild COVID-19. From the 5' RACE reads, TCRdb called clonotypes with MiXCR, one entry per CDR3 protein. The profile covers 75,000 to 95,000 distinct CDR3 sequences, with about 13% appearing a single time and about 27% taken by the ten largest. Sequences were obtained from PBMCs or a T cell subset sorted from them (not recorded which). The receptors shown here come from an adult woman who had mild COVID-19 (a few samples of this study predate the infection). Cell type and time point are not known.

The chain joins TRBV6-5 to TRBJ2-1; 14 nucleotides line up with TRBD2. CDR1 is MNHEY, CDR2 SVGAGI, per germline. V lost 6 bases to trimming and J lost 5 bases; unmatched junction nucleotides: 6. The CDR3 extends over 16 amino acids. The CDR3 DNA sequence: TGTGCCAGCAGCCGACCGGGACTAGCGGGAGACAATGAGCAGTTCTTC. Translating it yields CASSRPGLAGDNEQFF.

This clonotype was seen more than once but under ten times. J is TRBJ1-2 and V is TRBV4-1; TRBD1 might be the D (6 bases). This CDR3 contains 14 residues. Germline V gene data show CDR1 as MGHRA and CDR2 as YSYEKL. Trimming left V 0 bases short and J 5 bases short, with 10 bases between. CDR3 coding DNA: TGCGCCAGCAGCCAAGAGGCTACAGGGTATGGCTACACCTTC. It is translated as CASSQEATGYGYTF.

This clonotype was seen a few times. The chain uses TRBV7-2 and TRBJ2-5, with TRBD2 as a possible D gene (6 bases). The CDR3 is made up of 13 amino acids. V dropped 5 bases and J dropped 12 bases, with 19 bases sitting between them. Germline values: CDR1 SGHTA, CDR2 FQGNSA. In DNA form, the CDR3 reads TGTGCCAGCAGCCGCCGGGTGGCGGGGCCCAAGTACTTC. It yields the protein CASSRRVAGPKYF.

The rearrangement uses TRBV4-2 and TRBJ2-7; 12 nucleotides match TRBD1. In germline, CDR1 is LGHNA, CDR2 YNFKEQ. This CDR3 is 16 amino acids long. The J segment lost 1 base and the V segment lost 2 bases, leaving 3 bases of the junction unmatched. CDR3 loop: CASSQLGQGASYEQYF. CDR3 DNA: TGTGCCAGCAGCCAACTGGGACAGGGGGCGTCCTACGAGCAGTACTTC.

V gene TRBV7-9 combines with J gene TRBJ1-2; TRBD1 might be the D (6 bases). Trimming cost V 5 bases and J 7 bases, with 17 bases left between them. The CDR3 sequence is 14 residues long. CDR1 is SEHNR, CDR2 FQNEAQ, per germline (reference sequence). The CDR3 spells CASSKAGDLSGYTF. CDR3 DNA sequence: TGTGCCAGCAGCAAAGCAGGGGATCTCTCTGGCTACACCTTC.

The chain's CDR3 is CASSQVWTLSYEQYF. CDR3 coding DNA: TGCGCCAGCAGCCAAGTGTGGACTCTTTCCTACGAGCAGTACTTC. This chain links TRBV4-1 with TRBJ2-7, with D possibly TRBD2 on 5 matching bases. CDR3 size: 15 residues. Trimming cost V 1 base and J 1 base, with 11 bases left between them. Germline V gene lookup returns CDR1 MGHRA and CDR2 YSYEKL.

The table lists this clonotype with a few counts. J is TRBJ2-3 and V is TRBV9; 7 nucleotides match TRBD1. J gave up 14 bases and V 3 bases, and 9 bases lay outside the gene matches. The CDR3 has 12 amino acids. Germline values: CDR1 SGDLS, CDR2 YYNGEE. The CDR3 region is CASSELDRMLYF. For the CDR3, the DNA is TGTGCCAGCAGCGAGCTGGACAGGATGTTGTATTTT.

The CDR3 nucleotides read TGCAGTGCTAGAGATACTAGCGGATACCTCGAGCAGTACTTC. It codes for CSARDTSGYLEQYF. The gene calls are TRBV20-1 and TRBJ2-7; 8 bases fit TRBD2. V gave up 0 bases and J gave up 6 bases; unmatched junction bases: 7. The CDR3 length is 14 residues. Germline values: CDR1 DFQATT, CDR2 SNEGSKA (reference sequence).

This chain uses TRBV7-9 with TRBJ2-2; D may be TRBD1 (5 bases). The V gene's germline CDR1 is SEHNR and CDR2 FQNEAQ (reference sequence). The CDR3 sequence is 17 residues long. Trimming removed 1 base at V and 2 bases at J, with 14 bases between. This CDR3 is CASSLEGPTLNTGELFF. As DNA, the CDR3 is TGTGCCAGCAGCTTAGAGGGGCCGACACTCAACACCGGGGAGCTGTTTTTT. Filled out from reference TRBV7-9 and TRBJ2-2, the complete variable domain reads DTGVSQNPRHKITKRGQNVTFRCDPISEHNRLYWYRQTLGQGPEFLTYFQNEAQLEKSRLLSDRFSAERPKGSFSTLEIQRTEQGDSAMYLCASSLEGPTLNTGELFFGEGSRLTVL.

The chain employs TRBV7-6 and TRBJ2-1, with unresolved D. Germline V gene data show CDR1 as SGHVS and CDR2 as FNYEAQ. With 3 bases removed from V and 9 bases from J, the gap between germline ends came to 9 bases. This CDR3 has 12 residues. The DNA for the CDR3 is TGTGCCAGCAGCTTTGACGGTAGTGAGCAGTTCTTC. It specifies CASSFDGSEQFF.

This clonotype was picked up a small number of times. The chain has TRBV27 and TRBJ2-4, with D tentatively TRBD2 (6 bases). The CDR3 runs to 14 residues. Trimming removed 2 bases at V and 7 bases at J, with 12 bases between. Germline V gene sequence: CDR1 MNHEY, CDR2 SMNVEV (reference sequence). For the CDR3, the DNA is TGTGCCAGCAGTTTAAACCCTGGAGGGAACATTCAGTACTTC. Translated: CASSLNPGGNIQYF.

This chain connects TRBV14 to TRBJ2-3, with D perhaps matching TRBD2 (5 bases). The CDR3 covers 15 residues. The V and J ends lost 0 bases and 5 bases respectively, with 12 bases between them. Germline-derived CDR1 and CDR2 are SGHDN and FVKESK. This CDR3 is CASSQDGEFLDTQYF. CDR3 DNA sequence: TGTGCCAGCAGCCAAGATGGGGAGTTCTTAGATACGCAGTATTTT.

This clonotype turned up a few times. The chain carries TRBV5-1 and TRBJ2-5; tentatively, D is TRBD1 or TRBD2 (5 bases each). Germline loops: CDR1 SGHRS, CDR2 YFSETQ. V lost 5 bases, J lost 6 bases, and 14 bases lay in between. This CDR3 contains 13 residues. The CDR3: CASSPALGQTQYF. The CDR3 region has the DNA TGCGCCAGCAGTCCTGCACTGGGACAGACCCAGTACTTC.

There are many counts of this clonotype. This chain's CDR3 is CASSTLGRVQFF. In DNA form, the CDR3 reads TGTGCCAGCAGCACGTTGGGCCGGGTGCAGTTCTTC. The V call is TRBV7-6, the J call TRBJ2-1; D remains unclear. Trimming took off 5 bases at V and 12 bases at J, with 14 bases between the two ends. The CDR3 contains 12 residues. Germline values: CDR1 SGHVS, CDR2 FNYEAQ.

The chain is built from TRBV6-6 and TRBJ1-5; no definite D call. V was cut by 5 bases and J by 3 bases, with 11 bases left in between. Germline V gives CDR1 MNHNY, CDR2 SVGAGI (reference sequence). CDR3 length: 14 residues. The DNA of the CDR3 is TGTGCCAGCAGTCATCGGATATCCAATCAGCCCCAGCATTTT. It codes for CASSHRISNQPQHF.

This clonotype has at least ten counts. V and J are TRBV15 and TRBJ1-6; D may be TRBD1 (5 bases). The CDR3 has 19 amino acids. The V end lost 3 bases, the J end lost 7 bases, and 25 bases lay between the germline ends. Germline V gene data show CDR1 as LNHNV and CDR2 as YYDKDF (reference sequence). The CDR3 here is CATSSDSGTLARWNSPLHF. In nucleotides, the CDR3 is TGTGCCACCAGCAGCGATTCCGGGACGTTAGCTCGATGGAATTCACCCCTCCACTTT.

The rearrangement links TRBV9 to TRBJ2-1; 8 bases fit TRBD2. J lost 0 bases, V lost 2 bases, and 16 bases had no gene match. Germline values: CDR1 SGDLS, CDR2 YYNGEE. There are 20 residues in the CDR3. CDR3 bases: TGTGCCAGCAGCGTTCCCGTAGGTAGCGGGGACCTGAGCTCCTACAATGAGCAGTTCTTC. It codes for CASSVPVGSGDLSSYNEQFF.

This clonotype was detected only a few times. The V gene is TRBV15, the J gene TRBJ1-2, with D possibly matching TRBD1 (5 bases). CDR3 length: 19 residues. V lost 0 bases and J 1 base, leaving 21 bases between the germline ends. CDR1 LNHNV and CDR2 YYDKDF come from the germline V gene (reference sequence). CDR3 amino acids: CATSRDPGAGSTFNYGYTF. DNA of the CDR3: TGTGCCACCAGCAGAGATCCCGGGGCAGGTTCGACTTTTAACTATGGCTACACCTTC.

The V call is TRBV5-1, the J call TRBJ2-3; 10 bases are shared with TRBD2. There are 17 residues in the CDR3. Germline V gene data show CDR1 as SGHRS and CDR2 as YFSETQ. The ends lost 0 bases at V and 2 bases at J; junction bases unmatched: 6. The CDR3 DNA follows: TGCGCCAGCAGCTTGGCGTCTAGCGGGAGCCCCACAGATACGCAGTATTTT. This encodes CASSLASSGSPTDTQYF.

This clonotype appeared many times. The gene calls are TRBV7-3 and TRBJ2-3; 10 nucleotides agree with TRBD2. J lost 7 bases, V lost 0 bases, and 7 bases had no gene match. The CDR3 consists of 16 residues. Germline CDR1 is SGHTA and CDR2 is FQGTGA. The CDR3 is CASSLTLAGVENTQYF. The DNA of the CDR3 is TGTGCCAGCAGCTTAACGCTAGCGGGAGTGGAGAATACGCAGTATTTT.

The chain combines TRBV11-2 with TRBJ1-3; D gene unclear. This CDR3 spans 12 amino acids. Germline assignment: CDR1 SGHAT and CDR2 FQNNGV. V gave up 6 bases and J gave up 4 bases, with 7 bases separating them. CDR3 DNA sequence: TGTGCCAGCAGTCCTGCGGGAAACACCATATATTTT. The encoded protein is CASSPAGNTIYF.

This clonotype was seen ten or more times. V usage is TRBV12-3 or TRBV12-4 and J usage is TRBJ2-2, with D possibly being TRBD1 or TRBD2 (6 bases each). Trimming pared 5 bases from V and 5 bases from J, leaving 15 bases between. The CDR3 is 15 residues long. The CDR3 region has the DNA TGTGCCAGCAGTAGGAGGGGGGCGTGGACCGGGGAGCTGTTTTTT. This codes for CASSRRGAWTGELFF.

This clonotype was seen a few times. The chain employs TRBV7-9 and TRBJ2-7; D is undetermined. The CDR3 extends over 13 amino acids. V lost 6 bases and J 4 bases, leaving 13 bases between the germline ends. Germline V lookup: CDR1 SEHNR, CDR2 FQNEAQ (reference sequence). The CDR3 region has the DNA TGTGCCAGCAGGGACGGGCTTAGATACGAGCAGTACTTC. The encoded protein is CASRDGLRYEQYF.

This clonotype appeared a few times. The chain links TRBV2 to TRBJ2-7; TRBD2 agrees at 8 bases. The V gene end was trimmed by 1 base and the J gene end by 0 bases; junction bases not matched to a gene: 5. CDR3 length: 16 residues. Looked up from germline, CDR1 is SNHLY and CDR2 is FYNNEI. CDR3 amino acids: CASSEDSGDPSYEQYF. The CDR3 DNA is TGTGCCAGCAGTGAAGATAGCGGGGATCCCTCCTACGAGCAGTACTTC.

This clonotype was recorded at least ten times. The chain recombines TRBV11-1 with TRBJ2-1; D is uncertain. The CDR3 runs 11 residues. Per the germline V gene, CDR1 is SGHAT and CDR2 is FQDESV (reference sequence). Trimming shortened V by 4 bases and J by 12 bases, and 10 bases separated the two germline ends. CDR3 sequence (DNA): TGTGCCAGCAGCTCAGCAGGCCCGCAGTTCTTC. Protein: CASSSAGPQFF.

This clonotype has only a few counts. V is TRBV21-1 and J is TRBJ2-1; the table names TRBD1, a call not compared with the DNA. TRBV21-1 is described as a pseudogene. This CDR3 has 20 amino acids. CDR3 protein: CASSKKVSWGTGGDVDEQFF. The CDR3 DNA sequence: TGTGCCAGCAGCAAAAAAGTGAGCTGGGGGACAGGGGGCGACGTGGATGAGCAGTTCTTC.

V and J are TRBV10-3 and TRBJ2-3; 11 bases are shared with TRBD2. CDR1 and CDR2 from the germline V gene are ENHRY and SYGVKD. This CDR3 comprises 16 residues. Losses at the gene ends were 8 bases for V and 4 bases for J; bases not matched to a gene: 11. The CDR3 DNA follows: TGTGCCATCGGCGGAGGGCTAGCGGGAGGACCAGATACGCAGTATTTT. Its translation: CAIGGGLAGGPDTQYF.

This clonotype has a handful of counts. The chain joins TRBV5-1 to TRBJ2-7, with D perhaps TRBD1 or TRBD2 (5 bases each). V was clipped by 4 bases and J by 5 bases, with 13 bases between them. The CDR3 has 13 amino acids. In germline, CDR1 is SGHRS, CDR2 YFSETQ. CDR3 residues: CASSTRGVHEQYF. The CDR3, as DNA: TGCGCCAGCAGCACTAGAGGGGTGCACGAGCAGTACTTC.

This clonotype has just a few counts. V usage is TRBV12-3 or TRBV12-4 and J usage is TRBJ1-1, with TRBD1 as a possible D gene (5 bases). V lost 8 bases, J lost 4 bases, and 11 bases lay in between. This CDR3 is built from 12 residues. CDR3 loop: CASVVGGTEAFF. CDR3 coding DNA: TGTGCCAGCGTTGTTGGGGGCACTGAAGCTTTCTTT.

This clonotype has only a few counts. The V call is TRBV4-3, the J call TRBJ1-6; 9 positions match TRBD1. CDR3 length equals 16 residues. The germline gives CDR1 LGHNA, CDR2 YSLEER. With V trimmed by 2 bases and J by 9 bases, 8 bases remained unmatched. The CDR3 here is CASSQSGTGSGSPLHF. CDR3 coding DNA: TGCGCCAGCAGCCAATCCGGGACAGGGTCAGGTTCACCCCTCCACTTT.